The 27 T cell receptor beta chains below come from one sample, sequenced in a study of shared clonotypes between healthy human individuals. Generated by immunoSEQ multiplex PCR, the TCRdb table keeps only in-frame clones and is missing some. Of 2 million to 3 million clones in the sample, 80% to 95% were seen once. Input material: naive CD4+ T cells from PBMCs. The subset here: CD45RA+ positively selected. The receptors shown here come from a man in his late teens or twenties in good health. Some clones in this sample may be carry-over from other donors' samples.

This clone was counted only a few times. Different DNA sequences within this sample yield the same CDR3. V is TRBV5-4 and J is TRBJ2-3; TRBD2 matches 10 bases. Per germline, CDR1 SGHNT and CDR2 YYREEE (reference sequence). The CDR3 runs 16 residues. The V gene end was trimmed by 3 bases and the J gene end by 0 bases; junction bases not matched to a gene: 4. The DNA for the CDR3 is TGTGCCAGCAGCTCCCGGACTAGCGGTAGCACAGATACGCAGTATTTT. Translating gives CASSSRTSGSTDTQYF. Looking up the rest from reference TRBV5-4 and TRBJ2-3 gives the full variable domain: ETGVTQSPTHLIKTRGQQVTLRCSSQSGHNTVSWYQQALGQGPQFIFQYYREEENGRGNFPPRFSGLQFPNYSSELNVNALELDDSALYLCASSSRTSGSTDTQYFGPGTRLTVL.

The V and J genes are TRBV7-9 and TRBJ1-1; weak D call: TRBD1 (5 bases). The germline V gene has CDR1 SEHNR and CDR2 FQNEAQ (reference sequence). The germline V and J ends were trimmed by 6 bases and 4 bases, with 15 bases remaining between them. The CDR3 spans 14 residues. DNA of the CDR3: TGTGCCAGCAGTCCGGTCCAGGGTTCCACTGAAGCTTTCTTT. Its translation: CASSPVQGSTEAFF.

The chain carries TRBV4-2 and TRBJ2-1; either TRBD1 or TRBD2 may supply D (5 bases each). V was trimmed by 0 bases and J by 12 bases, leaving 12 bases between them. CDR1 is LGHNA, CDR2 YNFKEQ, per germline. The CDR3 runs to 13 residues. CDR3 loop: CASSQDGGVRQFF. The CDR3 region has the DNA TGTGCCAGCAGCCAAGATGGGGGAGTAAGGCAGTTCTTC.

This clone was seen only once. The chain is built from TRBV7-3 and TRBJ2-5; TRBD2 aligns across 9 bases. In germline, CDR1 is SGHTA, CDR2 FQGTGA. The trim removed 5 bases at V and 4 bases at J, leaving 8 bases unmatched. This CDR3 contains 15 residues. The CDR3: CASSPTGTSRETQYF. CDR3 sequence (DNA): TGTGCCAGCAGCCCTACCGGGACTAGCAGAGAGACCCAGTACTTC.

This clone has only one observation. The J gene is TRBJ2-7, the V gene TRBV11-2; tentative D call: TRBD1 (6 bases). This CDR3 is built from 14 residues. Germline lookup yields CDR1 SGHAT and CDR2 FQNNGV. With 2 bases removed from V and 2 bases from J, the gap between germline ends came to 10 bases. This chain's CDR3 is CASSLSQGPYEQYF. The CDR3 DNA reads TGTGCCAGCAGCTTATCACAGGGACCCTACGAGCAGTACTTC.

The CDR3 region has the DNA TGTGCCAGCAGCCCTTACTCAGGTGGGGGTGAGCAGTTCTTC. Protein: CASSPYSGGGEQFF. The chain joins TRBV7-3 to TRBJ2-1; the D gene could be TRBD1 or TRBD2 (5 bases each). Germline CDR1 SGHTA, CDR2 FQGTGA. V lost 5 bases and J 9 bases, leaving 17 bases between the germline ends. The CDR3 length is 14 residues.

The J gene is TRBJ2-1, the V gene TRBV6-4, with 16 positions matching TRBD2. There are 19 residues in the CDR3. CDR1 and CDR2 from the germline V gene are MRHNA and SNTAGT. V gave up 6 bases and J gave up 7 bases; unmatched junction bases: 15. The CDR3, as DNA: TGTGCCAGCAGGGTCACCGGGACTAGCGGGAGGGCTTTTGGTAATGAGCAGTTCTTC. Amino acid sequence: CASRVTGTSGRAFGNEQFF.

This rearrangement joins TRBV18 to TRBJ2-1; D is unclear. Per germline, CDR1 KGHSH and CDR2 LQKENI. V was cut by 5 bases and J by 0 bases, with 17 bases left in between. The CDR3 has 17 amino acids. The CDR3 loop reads CASSSPIARSSYNEQFF. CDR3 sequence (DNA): TGTGCCAGCTCATCGCCTATAGCTAGGAGCTCCTACAATGAGCAGTTCTTC. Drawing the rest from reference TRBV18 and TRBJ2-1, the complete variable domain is NAGVMQNPRHLVRRRGQEARLRCSPMKGHSHVYWYRQLPEEGLKFMVYLQKENIIDESGMPKERFSAEFPKEGPSILRIQQVVRGDSAAYFCASSSPIARSSYNEQFFGPGTRLTVL.

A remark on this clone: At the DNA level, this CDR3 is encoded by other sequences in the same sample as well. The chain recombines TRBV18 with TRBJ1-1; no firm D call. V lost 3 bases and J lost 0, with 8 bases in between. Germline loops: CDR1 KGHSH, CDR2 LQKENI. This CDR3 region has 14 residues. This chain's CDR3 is CASSPTQMNTEAFF. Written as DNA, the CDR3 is TGTGCCAGCTCACCCACACAGATGAACACTGAAGCTTTCTTT.

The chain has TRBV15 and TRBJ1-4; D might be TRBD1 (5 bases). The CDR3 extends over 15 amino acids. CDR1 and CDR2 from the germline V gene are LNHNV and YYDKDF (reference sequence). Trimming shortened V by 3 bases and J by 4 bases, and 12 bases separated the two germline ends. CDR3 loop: CATSRSGSVNEKLFF. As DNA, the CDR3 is TGTGCCACCAGCAGGTCAGGGTCGGTTAATGAAAAACTGTTTTTT.

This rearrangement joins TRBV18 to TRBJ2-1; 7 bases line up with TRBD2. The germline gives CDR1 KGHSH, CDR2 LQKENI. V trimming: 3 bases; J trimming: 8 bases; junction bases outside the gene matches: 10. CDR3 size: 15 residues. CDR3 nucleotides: TGTGCCAGCTCACCTATTCAAGCGGGACTCGATGAGCAGTTCTTC. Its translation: CASSPIQAGLDEQFF.

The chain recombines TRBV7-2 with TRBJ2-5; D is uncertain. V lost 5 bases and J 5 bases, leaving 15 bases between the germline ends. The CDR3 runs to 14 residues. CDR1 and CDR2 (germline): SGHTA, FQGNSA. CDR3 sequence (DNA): TGTGCCAGCAGCGCAACGACTGGAGAGGAGACCCAGTACTTC. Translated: CASSATTGEETQYF.

CDR3 loop: CASSSGSPYNEQFF. In nucleotides, the CDR3 is TGTGCCAGCAGCTCAGGGAGCCCCTACAATGAGCAGTTCTTC. The rearrangement links TRBV7-3 to TRBJ2-1, with D perhaps given as TRBD1 or TRBD2 (5 bases each). CDR1 is SGHTA, CDR2 FQGTGA, per germline. CDR3 length: 14 residues. The V end was cut by 4 bases, the J end by 2 bases, with 9 bases between.

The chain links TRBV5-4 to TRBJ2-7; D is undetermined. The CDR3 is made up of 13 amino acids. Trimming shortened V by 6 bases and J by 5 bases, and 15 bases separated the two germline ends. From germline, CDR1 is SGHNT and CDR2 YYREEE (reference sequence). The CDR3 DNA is TGTGCCAGCACCCACCGACAAGGGAACGAGCAGTACTTC. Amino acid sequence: CASTHRQGNEQYF.

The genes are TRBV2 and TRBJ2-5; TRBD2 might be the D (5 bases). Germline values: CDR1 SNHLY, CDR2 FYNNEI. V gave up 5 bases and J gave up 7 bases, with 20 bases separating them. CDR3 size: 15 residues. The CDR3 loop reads CASSRASRDFGTQYF. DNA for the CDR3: TGTGCCAGCAGTAGGGCTAGCCGAGATTTTGGGACCCAGTACTTC.

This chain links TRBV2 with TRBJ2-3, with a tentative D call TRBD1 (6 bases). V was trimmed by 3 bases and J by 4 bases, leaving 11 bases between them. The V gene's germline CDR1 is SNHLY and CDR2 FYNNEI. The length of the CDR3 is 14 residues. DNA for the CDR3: TGTGCCAGCAGTGATCGGTCAGGGGCAGATACGCAGTATTTT. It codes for CASSDRSGADTQYF.

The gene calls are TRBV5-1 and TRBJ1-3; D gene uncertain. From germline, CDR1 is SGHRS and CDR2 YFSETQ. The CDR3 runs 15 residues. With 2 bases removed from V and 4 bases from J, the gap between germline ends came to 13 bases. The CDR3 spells CASSFEPTQGNTIYF. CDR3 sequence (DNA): TGCGCCAGCAGCTTTGAACCGACTCAGGGAAACACCATATATTTT.

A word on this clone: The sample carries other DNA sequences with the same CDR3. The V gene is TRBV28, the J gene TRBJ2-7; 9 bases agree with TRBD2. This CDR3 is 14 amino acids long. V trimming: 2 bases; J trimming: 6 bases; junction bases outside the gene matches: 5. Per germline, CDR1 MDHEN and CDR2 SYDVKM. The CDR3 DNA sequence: TGTGCCAGCAGTTTACTAGCGGGAAAGGGCGAGCAGTACTTC. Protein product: CASSLLAGKGEQYF.

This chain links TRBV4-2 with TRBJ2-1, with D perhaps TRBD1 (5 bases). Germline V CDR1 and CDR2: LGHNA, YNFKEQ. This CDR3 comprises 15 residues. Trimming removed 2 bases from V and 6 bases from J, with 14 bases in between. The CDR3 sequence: CASSQTGRHTNEQFF. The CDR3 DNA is TGTGCCAGCAGCCAAACAGGTCGACACACCAATGAGCAGTTCTTC.

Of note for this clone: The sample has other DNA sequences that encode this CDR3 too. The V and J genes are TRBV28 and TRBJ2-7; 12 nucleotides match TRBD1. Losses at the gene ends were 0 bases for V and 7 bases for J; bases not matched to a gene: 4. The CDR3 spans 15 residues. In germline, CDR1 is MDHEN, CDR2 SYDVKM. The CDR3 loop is CASSLWGQGAWEQYF. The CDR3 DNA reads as TGTGCCAGCAGTTTATGGGGACAGGGGGCCTGGGAGCAGTACTTC.

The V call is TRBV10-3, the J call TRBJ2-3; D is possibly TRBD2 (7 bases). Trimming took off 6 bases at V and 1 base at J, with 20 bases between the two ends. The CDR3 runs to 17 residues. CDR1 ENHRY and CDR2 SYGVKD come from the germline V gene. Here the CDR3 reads CAIRGALALPGTDTQYF. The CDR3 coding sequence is TGTGCCATCAGGGGGGCACTAGCGCTCCCGGGCACAGATACGCAGTATTTT.

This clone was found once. The CDR3 coding sequence is TGTGCCAGCAGCCCCGGACAGCTGAACACCGGGGAGCTGTTTTTT. It translates to CASSPGQLNTGELFF. This chain links TRBV9 with TRBJ2-2; D may be TRBD1 (6 bases). Germline V gives CDR1 SGDLS, CDR2 YYNGEE. The germline V and J ends were trimmed by 4 bases and 1 base, with 11 bases remaining between them. The CDR3 has 15 amino acids.

This CDR3 is CASSRQQGGEQYF. The CDR3 nucleotides read TGTGCCAGCAGCCGCCAACAGGGGGGCGAGCAGTACTTC. This chain joins TRBV7-2 and TRBJ2-7; 8 positions agree with TRBD1. Trimming cost V 5 bases and J 6 bases; bases outside gene matches: 6. CDR1 is SGHTA, CDR2 FQGNSA, per germline. CDR3 length equals 13 residues. The full variable domain, rest sourced from reference TRBV7-2 and TRBJ2-7, is GAGVSQSPSNKVTEKGKDVELRCDPISGHTALYWYRQSLGQGLEFLIYFQGNSAPDKSGLPSDRFSAERTGGSVSTLTIQRTQQEDSAVYLCASSRQQGGEQYFGPGTRLTVT.

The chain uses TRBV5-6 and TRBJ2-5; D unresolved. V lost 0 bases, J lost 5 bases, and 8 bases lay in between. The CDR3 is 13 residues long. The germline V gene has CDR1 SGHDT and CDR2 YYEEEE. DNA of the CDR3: TGTGCCAGCAGCTTGGATTTTGTGGAGACCCAGTACTTC. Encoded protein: CASSLDFVETQYF.

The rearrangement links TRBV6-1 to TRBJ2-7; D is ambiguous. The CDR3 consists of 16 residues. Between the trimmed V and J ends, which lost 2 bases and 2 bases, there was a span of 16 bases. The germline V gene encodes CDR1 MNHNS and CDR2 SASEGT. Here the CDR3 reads CASSENIYRGTYEQYF. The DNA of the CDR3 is TGTGCCAGCAGTGAAAACATCTATCGAGGAACCTACGAGCAGTACTTC.

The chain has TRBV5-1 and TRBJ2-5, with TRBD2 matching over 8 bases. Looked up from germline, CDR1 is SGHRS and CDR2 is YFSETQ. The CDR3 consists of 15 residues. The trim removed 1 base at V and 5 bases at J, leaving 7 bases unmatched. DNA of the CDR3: TGCGCCAGCAGCTTGAGGAGCGGGAGTAGCGAGACCCAGTACTTC. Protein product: CASSLRSGSSETQYF. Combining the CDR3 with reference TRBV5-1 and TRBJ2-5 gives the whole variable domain KAGVTQTPRYLIKTRGQQVTLSCSPISGHRSVSWYQQTPGQGLQFLFEYFSETQRNKGNFPGRFSGRQFSNSRSEMNVSTLELGDSALYLCASSLRSGSSETQYFGPGTRLLVL.

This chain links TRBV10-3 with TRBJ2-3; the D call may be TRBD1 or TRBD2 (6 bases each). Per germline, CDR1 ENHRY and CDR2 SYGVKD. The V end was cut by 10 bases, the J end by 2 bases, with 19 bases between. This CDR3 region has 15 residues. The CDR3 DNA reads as TGTGCCACTCAAGTGTGGGGGGCGAACACAGATACGCAGTATTTT. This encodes CATQVWGANTDTQYF.